What follows are 13 T cell receptor beta chains derived from one specimen sequenced in a study of blood T cells in healthy people across ages. Sample-barcoded 5' priming and a J-beta primer mix drove a second PCR of about 6 to 12 cycles. One entry per CDR3 protein, called by TCRdb with MiXCR from the 5' RACE reads. Of approximately 2,000,000 distinct CDR3 sequences in the sample, roughly 43% were seen once. Sequencing input: blood. These receptors all stem from a human donor in good health.

The V gene is TRBV4-1, the J gene TRBJ2-3, with D tentatively TRBD2 (6 bases). In germline, CDR1 is MGHRA, CDR2 YSYEKL. Trimming shortened V by 2 bases and J by 4 bases, and 10 bases separated the two germline ends. This CDR3 has 14 residues. The CDR3 region is CASSQFLAPDTQYF. The CDR3 DNA is TGCGCCAGCAGCCAATTTCTAGCGCCAGATACGCAGTATTTT.

This chain uses TRBV5-1 with TRBJ2-3, with D possibly being TRBD1 (5 bases). The V and J ends lost 5 bases and 0 bases respectively, with 10 bases between them. There are 14 residues in the CDR3. Germline V CDR1 and CDR2: SGHRS, YFSETQ. Here the CDR3 reads CASRTETSTDTQYF. The CDR3 DNA follows: TGCGCCAGCAGGACAGAGACGAGCACAGATACGCAGTATTTT.

The J gene is TRBJ2-5, the V gene TRBV10-3; D is ambiguous. The germline V gene has CDR1 ENHRY and CDR2 SYGVKD. Deletions cut 5 bases from V and 2 bases from J, with 18 bases between. CDR3 length: 16 residues. The CDR3 DNA is TGTGCCATCAGTAACCCACCCTTCAGCCCGCAAGAGACCCAGTACTTC. It specifies CAISNPPFSPQETQYF.

The chain uses TRBV14 and TRBJ2-2; possibly TRBD2 for D (6 bases). Germline values: CDR1 SGHDN, CDR2 FVKESK. The CDR3 is 16 residues long. V shed 2 bases and J shed 6 bases, with 16 bases lying between them. In DNA form, the CDR3 reads TGTGCCAGCAGCCAATATGCGGAGGGGCAACCCGGGGAGCTGTTTTTT. Translated, it gives CASSQYAEGQPGELFF. Combining the CDR3 with reference TRBV14 and TRBJ2-2 gives the whole variable domain EAGVTQFPSHSVIEKGQTVTLRCDPISGHDNLYWYRRVMGKEIKFLLHFVKESKQDESGMPNNRFLAERTGGTYSTLKVQPAELEDSGVYFCASSQYAEGQPGELFFGEGSRLTVL.

This clonotype was found a few times. The rearrangement joins TRBV6-2 or TRBV6-3 to TRBJ2-7; D perhaps matches TRBD1 (5 bases). From germline, CDR1 is MNHEY and CDR2 SVGEGT. Trimming stripped 2 bases from V and 4 bases from J, with 12 bases between. The CDR3 covers 14 residues. The chain's CDR3 is CASSYESGPYEQYF. Here the CDR3 DNA reads TGTGCCAGCAGTTACGAGTCAGGGCCATACGAGCAGTACTTC.

This clonotype was found once. Since no conserved phenylalanine or tryptophan closes the CDR3, a read error is the likely cause. The chain recombines TRBV10-3 with TRBJ2-3; a possible D gene is TRBD1 (6 bases). Germline-derived CDR1 and CDR2 are ENHRY and SYGVKD. The CDR3 extends over 14 amino acids. Trimming shortened V by 0 bases and J by 6 bases, and 10 bases separated the two germline ends. CDR3 residues: CAISESTGRDTQYC. The CDR3 DNA follows: TGTGCCATCAGTGAGTCGACAGGTCGGGATACGCAGTATTGT.

Only a few counts were recorded for this clonotype. The chain combines TRBV12-3 or TRBV12-4 with TRBJ1-4; TRBD1 is a possible D gene (5 bases). This CDR3 comprises 15 residues. Trimming stripped 5 bases from V and 5 bases from J, with 15 bases between. CDR3 nucleotides: TGTGCCAGCAGTCTGAACAGCAGGGAAAATGAAAAACTGTTTTTT. It codes for CASSLNSRENEKLFF.

The rearrangement links TRBV7-2 to TRBJ1-1, with D perhaps TRBD1 (5 bases). The germline V gene has CDR1 SGHTA and CDR2 FQGNSA. Trimming shortened V by 4 bases and J by 4 bases, and 13 bases separated the two germline ends. This CDR3 spans 14 amino acids. Here the CDR3 reads CASSYDGAGTEAFF. CDR3 DNA sequence: TGTGCCAGCAGCTACGACGGGGCGGGCACTGAAGCTTTCTTT.

There are a few counts of this clonotype. The rearrangement uses TRBV20-1 and TRBJ1-5; TRBD1 is a possible D gene (5 bases). This CDR3 has 13 amino acids. Trimming cost V 6 bases and J 1 base, with 10 bases left between them. CDR1 and CDR2 from the germline V gene are DFQATT and SNEGSKA (reference sequence). The CDR3 reads CSALGRSNQPQHF. The CDR3, as DNA: TGCAGTGCCCTGGGACGGAGCAATCAGCCCCAGCATTTT.

This clonotype was counted a few times. The chain carries TRBV3-1 and TRBJ1-2; D call uncertain. The CDR3 is made up of 17 amino acids. From germline, CDR1 is LGHDT and CDR2 YNNKEL (reference sequence). Trimming removed 0 bases at V and 0 bases at J, with 14 bases between. CDR3 sequence: CASSQEVRYSANYGYTF. In nucleotides, the CDR3 is TGTGCCAGCAGCCAAGAGGTTAGGTACAGCGCTAACTATGGCTACACCTTC. The complete variable domain, with remaining parts taken from reference TRBV3-1 and TRBJ1-2, reads DTAVSQTPKYLVTQMGNDKSIKCEQNLGHDTMYWYKQDSKKFLKIMFSYNNKELIINETVPNRFSPKSPDKAHLNLHINSLELGDSAVYFCASSQEVRYSANYGYTFGSGTRLTVV.

The CDR3: CSARDLSRTYEQYF. The CDR3 DNA reads as TGCAGTGCTAGAGATCTCTCGAGGACCTACGAGCAGTACTTC. The chain couples TRBV20-1 to TRBJ2-7; unclear D gene. This CDR3 contains 14 residues. V dropped 0 bases and J dropped 2 bases, with 11 bases sitting between them. Germline CDR1 is DFQATT and CDR2 is SNEGSKA (reference sequence).

The genes are TRBV7-9 and TRBJ2-1; possible D gene TRBD1, 5 bases. The germline V and J ends were trimmed by 3 bases and 14 bases, with 11 bases remaining between them. This CDR3 region has 11 residues. Germline V lookup: CDR1 SEHNR, CDR2 FQNEAQ (reference sequence). CDR3 sequence reads: CASSLGPDEFF. As DNA, the CDR3 is TGTGCCAGCAGCTTGGGGCCTGATGAGTTCTTC.

CDR3 DNA sequence: TGTGCCAGCAGCTTAGGTTCTAGGGTGGATTCCAGACGCTCCTACAATGAGCAGTTCTTC. It encodes CASSLGSRVDSRRSYNEQFF. V is TRBV7-6 and J is TRBJ2-1, with D uncertain. Deletions cut 1 base from V and 0 bases from J, with 22 bases between. The V gene's germline CDR1 is SGHVS and CDR2 FNYEAQ. The CDR3 totals 20 residues.